Below, one T cell receptor (beta chain) is given with its context. Its matching antigen is unknown. The CDR3 totals 15 residues. TCRdb passed the 5' RACE reads through MiXCR, listing each CDR3 protein once. The table has 180,000 or so distinct CDR3 sequences, roughly 16% seen once. These data are taken from a study of T-cell memory formation after mild COVID-19. Whole-study findings and limits: Shrinking CD4+ clones were chiefly CM and EM; CD8+ ones were chiefly EMRA. Clones that contracted from day 15 to 85 were balanced CD4/CD8, while later expanders leaned CD4+.

Sequencing was performed on PBMCs or a T cell subset sorted from them (not recorded which). The origin of this receptor is an adult woman who had mild COVID-19 (a few samples of this study predate the infection). Cell type and time point are not known. The chain couples TRBV21-1 to TRBJ1-5. TRBV21-1 is marked as a pseudogene. CDR3: CASSKGLYSNQPQHF. CDR3 DNA sequence: TGTGCCAGCAGCAAAGGGCTATATAGCAATCAGCCCCAGCATTTT.